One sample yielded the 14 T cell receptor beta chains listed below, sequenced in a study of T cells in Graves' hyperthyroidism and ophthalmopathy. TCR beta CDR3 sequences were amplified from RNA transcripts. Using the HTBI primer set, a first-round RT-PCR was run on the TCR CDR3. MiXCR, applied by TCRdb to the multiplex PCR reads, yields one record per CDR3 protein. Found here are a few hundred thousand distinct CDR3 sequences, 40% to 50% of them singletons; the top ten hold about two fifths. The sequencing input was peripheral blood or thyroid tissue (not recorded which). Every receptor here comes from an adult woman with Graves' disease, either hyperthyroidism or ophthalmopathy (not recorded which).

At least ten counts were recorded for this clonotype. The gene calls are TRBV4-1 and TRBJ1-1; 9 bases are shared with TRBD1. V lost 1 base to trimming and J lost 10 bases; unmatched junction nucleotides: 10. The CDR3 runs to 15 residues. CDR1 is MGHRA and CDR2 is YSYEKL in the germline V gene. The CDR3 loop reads CASSQARGQGVRAFF. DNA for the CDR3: TGCGCCAGCAGCCAAGCCCGGGGACAGGGAGTCCGAGCTTTCTTT.

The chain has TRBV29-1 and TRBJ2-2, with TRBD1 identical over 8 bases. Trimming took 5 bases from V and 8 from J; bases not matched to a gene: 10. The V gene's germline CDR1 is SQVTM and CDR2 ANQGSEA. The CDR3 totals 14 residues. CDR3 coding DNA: TGCAGCGTTCAGGAAAACAGGGGGTCGGGGGAGCTGTTTTTT. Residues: CSVQENRGSGELFF.

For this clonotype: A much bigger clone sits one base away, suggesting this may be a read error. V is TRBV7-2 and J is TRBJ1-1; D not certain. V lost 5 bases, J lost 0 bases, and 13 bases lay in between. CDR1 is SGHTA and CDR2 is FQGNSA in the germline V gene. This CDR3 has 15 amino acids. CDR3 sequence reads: CASSTTYSVNTEAFF. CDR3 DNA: TGTGCCAGCAGCACGACTTATTCCGTGAACACTGAAGCTTTCTTT.

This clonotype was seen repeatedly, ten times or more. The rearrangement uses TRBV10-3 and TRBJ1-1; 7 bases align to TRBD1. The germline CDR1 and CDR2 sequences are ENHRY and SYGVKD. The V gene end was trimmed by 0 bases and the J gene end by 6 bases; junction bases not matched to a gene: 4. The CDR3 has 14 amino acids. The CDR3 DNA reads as TGTGCCATCAGTGAGTCGACAGGGAGGGCTGAAGCTTTCTTT. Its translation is CAISESTGRAEAFF.

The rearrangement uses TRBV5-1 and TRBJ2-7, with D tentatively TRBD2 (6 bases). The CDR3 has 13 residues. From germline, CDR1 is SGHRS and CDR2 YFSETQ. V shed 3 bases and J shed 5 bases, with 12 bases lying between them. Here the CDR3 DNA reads TGCGCCAGCAGCTCTATAGCGGTCGACGAGCAGTACTTC. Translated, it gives CASSSIAVDEQYF.

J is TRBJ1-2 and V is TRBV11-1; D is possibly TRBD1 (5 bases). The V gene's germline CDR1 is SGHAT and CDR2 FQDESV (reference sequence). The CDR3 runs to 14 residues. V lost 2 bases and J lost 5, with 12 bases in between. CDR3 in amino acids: CASSLSTAPYGYTF. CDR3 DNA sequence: TGTGCCAGCAGCTTATCGACAGCGCCGTATGGCTACACCTTC.

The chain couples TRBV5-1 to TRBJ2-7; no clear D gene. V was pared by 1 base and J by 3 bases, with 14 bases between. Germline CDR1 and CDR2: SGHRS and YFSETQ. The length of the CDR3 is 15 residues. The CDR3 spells CASSLSPGNYYEQYF. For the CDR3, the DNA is TGCGCCAGCAGCTTGTCTCCTGGAAACTACTACGAGCAGTACTTC.

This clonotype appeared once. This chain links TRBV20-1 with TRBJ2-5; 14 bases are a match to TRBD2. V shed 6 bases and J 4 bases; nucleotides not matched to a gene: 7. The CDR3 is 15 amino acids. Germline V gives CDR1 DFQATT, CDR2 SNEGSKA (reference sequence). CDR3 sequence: CSARLAGGPAETQYF. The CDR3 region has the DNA TGCAGTGCGCGACTAGCGGGAGGGCCAGCAGAGACCCAGTACTTC.

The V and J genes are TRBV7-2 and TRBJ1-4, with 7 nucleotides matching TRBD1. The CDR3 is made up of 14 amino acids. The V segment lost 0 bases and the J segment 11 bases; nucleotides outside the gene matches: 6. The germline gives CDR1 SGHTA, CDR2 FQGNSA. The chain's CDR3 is CASSLAVGRGKLFF. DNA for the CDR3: TGTGCCAGCAGCTTAGCGGTGGGCAGGGGGAAACTGTTTTTT.

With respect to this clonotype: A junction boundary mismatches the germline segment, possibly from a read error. CDR3 coding DNA: TGTGCCATCAGTGAAAGCGGGGGAGACACCGGGGAGCTGTCTTGG. Translated: CAISESGGDTGELSW. The rearrangement uses TRBV10-3 and TRBJ2-2, with 8 bases fitting TRBD2. CDR3 length: 15 residues. Germline V CDR1 and CDR2: ENHRY, SYGVKD.

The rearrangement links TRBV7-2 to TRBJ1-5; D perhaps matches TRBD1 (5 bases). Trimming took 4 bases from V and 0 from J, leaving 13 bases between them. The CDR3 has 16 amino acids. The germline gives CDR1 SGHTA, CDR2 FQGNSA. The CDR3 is CASSSRPTVSNQPQHF. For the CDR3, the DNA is TGTGCCAGCAGCTCCAGACCGACAGTTAGCAATCAGCCCCAGCATTTT.

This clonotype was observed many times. CDR3 sequence reads: CASSLDRGHEQYF. DNA for the CDR3: TGTGCCAGCAGTCTGGACAGGGGCCACGAGCAGTACTTC. V usage is TRBV6-6 and J usage is TRBJ2-7; 9 nucleotides match TRBD1. CDR1 MNHNY and CDR2 SVGAGI come from the germline V gene (reference sequence). V lost 5 bases and J lost 5; bases outside the gene matches: 4. The CDR3 loop spans 13 amino acids.

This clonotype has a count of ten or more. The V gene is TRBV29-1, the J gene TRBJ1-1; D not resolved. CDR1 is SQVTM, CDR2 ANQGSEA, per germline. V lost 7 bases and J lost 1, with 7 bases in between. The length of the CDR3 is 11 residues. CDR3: CSANGNTEAFF. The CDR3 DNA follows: TGCAGCGCCAACGGGAACACTGAAGCTTTCTTT.

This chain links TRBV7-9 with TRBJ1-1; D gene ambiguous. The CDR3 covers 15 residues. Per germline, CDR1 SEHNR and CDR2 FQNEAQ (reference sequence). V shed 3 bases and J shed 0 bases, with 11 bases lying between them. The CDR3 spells CASSLRSQMNTEAFF. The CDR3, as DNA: TGTGCCAGCAGCTTGAGGTCGCAGATGAACACTGAAGCTTTCTTT.